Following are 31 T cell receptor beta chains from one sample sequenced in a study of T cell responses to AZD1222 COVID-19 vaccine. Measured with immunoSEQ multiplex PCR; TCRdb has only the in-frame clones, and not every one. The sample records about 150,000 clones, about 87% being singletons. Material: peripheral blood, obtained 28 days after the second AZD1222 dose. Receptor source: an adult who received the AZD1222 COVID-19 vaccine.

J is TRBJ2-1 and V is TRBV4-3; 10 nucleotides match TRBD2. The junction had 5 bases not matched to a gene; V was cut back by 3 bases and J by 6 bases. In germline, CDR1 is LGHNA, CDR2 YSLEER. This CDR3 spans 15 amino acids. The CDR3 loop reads CASSHMTSGCNEQFF. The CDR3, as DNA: TGCGCCAGCAGCCATATGACTAGCGGGTGCAATGAGCAGTTCTTC.

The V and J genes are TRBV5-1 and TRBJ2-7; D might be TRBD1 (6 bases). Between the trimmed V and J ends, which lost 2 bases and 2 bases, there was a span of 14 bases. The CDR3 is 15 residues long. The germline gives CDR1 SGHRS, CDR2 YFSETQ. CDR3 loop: CASSLDTGMTYEQYF. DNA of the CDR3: TGCGCCAGCAGCTTAGACACAGGGATGACCTACGAGCAGTACTTC. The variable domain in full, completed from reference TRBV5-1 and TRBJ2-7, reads KAGVTQTPRYLIKTRGQQVTLSCSPISGHRSVSWYQQTPGQGLQFLFEYFSETQRNKGNFPGRFSGRQFSNSRSEMNVSTLELGDSALYLCASSLDTGMTYEQYFGPGTRLTVT.

For the CDR3, the DNA is TGTGCCAGCAGTTACCGGACGGGAAATGAGCAGTTCTTC. It codes for CASSYRTGNEQFF. The chain is built from TRBV6-2 or TRBV6-3 and TRBJ2-1; weak D call: TRBD2 (5 bases). Per germline, CDR1 MNHEY and CDR2 SVGEGT. The germline V and J ends were trimmed by 2 bases and 7 bases, with 9 bases remaining between them. This CDR3 is 13 amino acids long.

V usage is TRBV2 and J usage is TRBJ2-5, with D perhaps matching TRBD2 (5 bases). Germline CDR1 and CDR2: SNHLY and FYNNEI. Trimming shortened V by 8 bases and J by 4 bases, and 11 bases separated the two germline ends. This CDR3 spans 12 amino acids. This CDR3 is CASGPGRETQYF. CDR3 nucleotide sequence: TGTGCCAGCGGCCCGGGAAGAGAGACCCAGTACTTC.

CDR3 bases: TGTGCCAGCAGCCGGGGTGGGGGGAACACTGAAGCTTTCTTT. Residues: CASSRGGGNTEAFF. J is TRBJ1-1 and V is TRBV7-8, with a tentative D call TRBD1 (5 bases). V was pared by 5 bases and J by 1 base, with 11 bases between. There are 14 residues in the CDR3. The germline V gene encodes CDR1 SGHVS and CDR2 FQNEAQ.

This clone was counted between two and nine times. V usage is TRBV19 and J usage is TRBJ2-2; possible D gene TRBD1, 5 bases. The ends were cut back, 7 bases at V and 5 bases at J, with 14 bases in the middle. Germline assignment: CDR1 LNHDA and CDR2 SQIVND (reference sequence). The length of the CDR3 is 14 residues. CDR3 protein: CASTVGSGTGELFF. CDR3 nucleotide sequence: TGTGCCAGTACCGTCGGCTCAGGGACCGGGGAGCTGTTTTTT.

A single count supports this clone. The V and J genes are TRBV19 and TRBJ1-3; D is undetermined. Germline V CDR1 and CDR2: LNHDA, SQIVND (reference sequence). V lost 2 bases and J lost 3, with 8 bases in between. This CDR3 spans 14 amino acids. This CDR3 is CASSISRNGNTIYF. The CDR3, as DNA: TGTGCCAGTAGTATAAGCCGGAATGGAAACACCATATATTTT.

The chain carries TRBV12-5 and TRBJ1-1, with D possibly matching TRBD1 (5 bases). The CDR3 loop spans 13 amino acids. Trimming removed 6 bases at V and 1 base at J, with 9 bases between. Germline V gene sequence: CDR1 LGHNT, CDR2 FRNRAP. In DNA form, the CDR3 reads TGTGCTAGTGGACAGGCCGCGAACACTGAAGCTTTCTTT. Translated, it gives CASGQAANTEAFF.

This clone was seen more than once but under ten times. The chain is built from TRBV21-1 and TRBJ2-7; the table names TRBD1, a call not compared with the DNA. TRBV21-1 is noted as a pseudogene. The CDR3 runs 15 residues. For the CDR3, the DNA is TGTGCCAGCAGCAAATCTAGCCCCAGGGGCGACGAGCAGTACTTC. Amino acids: CASSKSSPRGDEQYF.

Written as DNA, the CDR3 is TGTGCCAGCAGTGAGGACAGGGGACCCTACGAGCAGTACTTC. Its protein is CASSEDRGPYEQYF. This chain joins TRBV2 and TRBJ2-7, with TRBD1 matching over 9 bases. CDR3 length: 14 amino acids. Germline CDR1 is SNHLY and CDR2 is FYNNEI. The ends lost 3 bases at V and 2 bases at J; junction bases unmatched: 2.

The CDR3 DNA follows: TGTGCCAGCAGCCAAGCGGACAGGGGGCGAGGCTACACCTTC. Translated: CASSQADRGRGYTF. The rearrangement uses TRBV3-1 (or the pseudogene TRBV3-2) and TRBJ1-2; 11 nucleotides match TRBD1. The CDR3 has 14 amino acids. V was clipped by 1 base and J by 8 bases; unmatched bases: 3. Germline values: CDR1 LGHDT, CDR2 YNNKEL (reference sequence).

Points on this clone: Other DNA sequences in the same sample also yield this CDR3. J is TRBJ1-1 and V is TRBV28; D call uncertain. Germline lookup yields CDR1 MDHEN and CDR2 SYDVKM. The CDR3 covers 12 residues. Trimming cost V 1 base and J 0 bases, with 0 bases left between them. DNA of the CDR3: TGTGCCAGCAGTTTATTGAACACTGAAGCTTTCTTT. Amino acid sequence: CASSLLNTEAFF. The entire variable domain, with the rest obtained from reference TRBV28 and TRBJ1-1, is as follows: DVKVTQSSRYLVKRTGEKVFLECVQDMDHENMFWYRQDPGLGLRLIYFSYDVKMKEKGDIPEGYSVSREKKERFSLILESASTNQTSMYLCASSLLNTEAFFGQGTRLTVV.

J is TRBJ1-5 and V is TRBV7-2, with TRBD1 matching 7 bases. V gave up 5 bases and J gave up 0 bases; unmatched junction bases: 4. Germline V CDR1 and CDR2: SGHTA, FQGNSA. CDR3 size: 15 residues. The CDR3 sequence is CASSQGEASNQPQHF. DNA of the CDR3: TGTGCCAGCAGCCAGGGGGAAGCTAGCAATCAGCCCCAGCATTTT.

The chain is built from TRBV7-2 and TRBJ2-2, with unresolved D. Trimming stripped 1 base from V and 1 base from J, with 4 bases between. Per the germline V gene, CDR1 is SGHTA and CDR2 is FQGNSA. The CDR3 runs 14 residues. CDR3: CASSLVGNTGELFF. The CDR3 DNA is TGTGCCAGCAGCTTAGTGGGGAACACCGGGGAGCTGTTTTTT.

CDR3 nucleotide sequence: TGTGCCAGCAGCTTAAGATCCCCCAGCTCCTACGAGCAGTACTTC. Its protein is CASSLRSPSSYEQYF. The chain has TRBV7-2 and TRBJ2-7, with no clear D. V lost 2 bases, J lost 0 bases, and 11 bases lay in between. The germline V gene has CDR1 SGHTA and CDR2 FQGNSA. The CDR3 is 15 amino acids.

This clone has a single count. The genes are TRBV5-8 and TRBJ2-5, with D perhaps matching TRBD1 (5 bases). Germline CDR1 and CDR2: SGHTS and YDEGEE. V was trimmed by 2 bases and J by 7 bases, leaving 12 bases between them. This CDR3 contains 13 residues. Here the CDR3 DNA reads TGTGCCAGCAGCTTAACAGGAGAAGGGACCCAGTACTTC. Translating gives CASSLTGEGTQYF.

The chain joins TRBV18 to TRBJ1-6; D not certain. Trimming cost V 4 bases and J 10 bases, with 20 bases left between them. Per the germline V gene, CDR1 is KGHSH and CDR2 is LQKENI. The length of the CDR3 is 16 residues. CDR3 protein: CASSQKAIGEGSPLHF. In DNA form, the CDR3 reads TGTGCCAGCTCACAAAAGGCGATTGGGGAAGGATCACCCCTCCACTTT. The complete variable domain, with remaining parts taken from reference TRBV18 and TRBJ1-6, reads NAGVMQNPRHLVRRRGQEARLRCSPMKGHSHVYWYRQLPEEGLKFMVYLQKENIIDESGMPKERFSAEFPKEGPSILRIQQVVRGDSAAYFCASSQKAIGEGSPLHFGNGTRLTVT.

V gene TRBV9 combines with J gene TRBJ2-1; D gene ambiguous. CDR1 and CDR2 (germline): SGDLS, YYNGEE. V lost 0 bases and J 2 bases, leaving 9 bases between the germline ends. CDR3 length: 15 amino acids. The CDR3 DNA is TGTGCCAGCAGCGTAGCCCCTACTACCTACAATGAGCAGTTCTTC. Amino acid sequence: CASSVAPTTYNEQFF.

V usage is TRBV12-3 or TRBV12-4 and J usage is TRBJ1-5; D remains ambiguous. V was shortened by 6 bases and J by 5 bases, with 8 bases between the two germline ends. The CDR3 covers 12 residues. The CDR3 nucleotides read TGTGCCAGCAGCCGCCAACATCAGCCCCAGCATTTT. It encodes CASSRQHQPQHF.

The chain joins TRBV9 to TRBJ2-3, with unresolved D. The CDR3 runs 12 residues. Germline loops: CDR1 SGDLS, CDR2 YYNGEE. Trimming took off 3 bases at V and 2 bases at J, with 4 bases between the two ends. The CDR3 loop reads CASSADTDTQYF. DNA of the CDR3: TGTGCCAGCAGCGCCGACACAGATACGCAGTATTTT.

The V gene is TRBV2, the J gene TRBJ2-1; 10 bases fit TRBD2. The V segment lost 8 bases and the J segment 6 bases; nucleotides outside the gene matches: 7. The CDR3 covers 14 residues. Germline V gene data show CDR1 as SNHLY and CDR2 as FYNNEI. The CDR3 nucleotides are TGTGCCAGCGGTACTAGCGGGATGGGCAATGAGCAGTTCTTC. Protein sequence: CASGTSGMGNEQFF.

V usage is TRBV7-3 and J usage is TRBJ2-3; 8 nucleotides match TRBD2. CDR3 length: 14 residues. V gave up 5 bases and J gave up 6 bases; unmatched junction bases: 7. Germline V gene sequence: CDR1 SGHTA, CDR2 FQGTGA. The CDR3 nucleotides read TGTGCCAGCAGCCACGGACTAGCTTCGGATACGCAGTATTTT. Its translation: CASSHGLASDTQYF.

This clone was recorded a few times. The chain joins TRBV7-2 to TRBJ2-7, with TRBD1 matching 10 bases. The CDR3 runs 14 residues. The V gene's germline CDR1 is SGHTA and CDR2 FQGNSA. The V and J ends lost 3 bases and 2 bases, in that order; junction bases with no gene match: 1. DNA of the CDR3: TGTGCCAGCAGCTTCGGGACAGGGGCCTACGAGCAGTACTTC. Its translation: CASSFGTGAYEQYF.

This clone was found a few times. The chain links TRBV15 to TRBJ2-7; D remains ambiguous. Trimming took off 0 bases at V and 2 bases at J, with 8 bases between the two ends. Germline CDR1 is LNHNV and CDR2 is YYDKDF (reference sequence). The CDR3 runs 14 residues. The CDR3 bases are TGTGCCACCAGCAGAGATTCCGGCGCCTACGAGCAGTACTTC. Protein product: CATSRDSGAYEQYF. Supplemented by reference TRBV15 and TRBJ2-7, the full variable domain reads DAMVIQNPRYQVTQFGKPVTLSCSQTLNHNVMYWYQQKSSQAPKLLFHYYDKDFNNEADTPDNFQSRRPNTSFCFLDIRSPGLGDTAMYLCATSRDSGAYEQYFGPGTRLTVT.

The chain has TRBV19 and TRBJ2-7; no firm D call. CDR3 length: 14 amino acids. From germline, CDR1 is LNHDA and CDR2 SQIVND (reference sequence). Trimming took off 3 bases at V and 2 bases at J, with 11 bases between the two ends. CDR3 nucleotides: TGTGCCAGTAGTATTGACGGCCTACCCTACGAGCAGTACTTC. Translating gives CASSIDGLPYEQYF.

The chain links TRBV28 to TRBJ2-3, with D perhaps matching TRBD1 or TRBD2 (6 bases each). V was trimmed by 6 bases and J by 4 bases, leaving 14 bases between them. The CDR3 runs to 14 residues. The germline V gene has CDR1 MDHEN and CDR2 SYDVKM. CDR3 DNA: TGTGCCAGCAGCGGACGGGGGCGCGCAGATACGCAGTATTTT. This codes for CASSGRGRADTQYF.

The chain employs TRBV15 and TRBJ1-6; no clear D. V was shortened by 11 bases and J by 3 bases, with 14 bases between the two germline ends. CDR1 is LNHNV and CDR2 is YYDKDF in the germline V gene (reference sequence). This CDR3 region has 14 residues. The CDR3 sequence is CASSRIDYNSPLHF. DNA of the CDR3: TGTGCCTCGTCCCGTATCGACTATAATTCACCCCTCCACTTT.

The DNA of the CDR3 is TGTGCCAGCAGCCGCACAGGGGAGCCAGGTTCACCCCTCCACTTT. This gives the protein CASSRTGEPGSPLHF. This chain connects TRBV9 to TRBJ1-6; 7 bases agree with TRBD1. This CDR3 contains 15 residues. J lost 9 bases, V lost 4 bases, and 10 bases had no gene match. The germline CDR1 and CDR2 sequences are SGDLS and YYNGEE.

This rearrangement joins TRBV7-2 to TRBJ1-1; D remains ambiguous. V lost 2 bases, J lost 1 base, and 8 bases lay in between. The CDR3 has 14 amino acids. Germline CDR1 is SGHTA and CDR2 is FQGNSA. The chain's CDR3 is CASSLQAGNTEAFF. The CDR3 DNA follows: TGTGCCAGCAGCTTACAGGCGGGGAACACTGAAGCTTTCTTT.

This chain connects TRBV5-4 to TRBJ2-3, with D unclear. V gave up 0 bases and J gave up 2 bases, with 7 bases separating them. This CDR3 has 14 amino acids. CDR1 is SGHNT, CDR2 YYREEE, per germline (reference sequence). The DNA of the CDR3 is TGTGCCAGCAGCTTGGCCGGTCCCACAGATACGCAGTATTTT. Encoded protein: CASSLAGPTDTQYF.

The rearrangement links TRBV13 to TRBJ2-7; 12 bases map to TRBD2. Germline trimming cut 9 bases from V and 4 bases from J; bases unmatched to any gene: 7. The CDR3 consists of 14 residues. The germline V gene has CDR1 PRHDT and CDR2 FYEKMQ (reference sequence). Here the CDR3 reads CASTTSGSGYEQYF. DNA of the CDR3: TGTGCCAGTACGACTAGCGGGAGTGGATACGAGCAGTACTTC. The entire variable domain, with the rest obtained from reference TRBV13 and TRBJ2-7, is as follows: AAGVIQSPRHLIKEKRETATLKCYPIPRHDTVYWYQQGPGQDPQFLISFYEKMQSDKGSIPDRFSAQQFSDYHSELNMSSLELGDSALYFCASTTSGSGYEQYFGPGTRLTVT.